This record looks at one TCR beta chain sequence and its context. Its specificity is not known. The J segment lost 2 bases and the V segment lost 8 bases, leaving 2 bases of the junction unmatched. Germline CDR1 and CDR2: MDHEN and SYDVKM. This CDR3 contains 12 residues. The data originate from a study of OX40 agonist ivuxolimab in advanced cancers. Across the whole study: Cohort: approximately 79% men, mean age approximately 60, aged roughly 20 to 79.

Libraries were prepared by immunoSEQ multiplex PCR; TCRdb keeps only in-frame clonotypes and omits some of them. The repertoire holds about 16,000 clones, with less than 90% as singletons. Study-level findings and limits: Clonal expansion was among the lowest in partial responders at 0.1-3.0 mg/kg, especially CD8+.

The genes are TRBV28 and TRBJ2-7, with 8 bases that match TRBD2. The clonotype comes from an adult with an advanced solid tumor such as melanoma, head and neck, liver or kidney cancer. The sequences come from CD4+ or CD8+ T cells sorted from blood, collected in a trial of the OX40 agonist ivuxolimab. The CDR3, as DNA: TGTGCCAGCGGCGGGAGGACCTACGAGCAGTACTTC. Its protein is CASGGRTYEQYF.